What follows are 13 T cell receptor beta chains derived from one specimen sequenced in a study of T-cell reconstitution after alpha-beta-depleted transplantation in children. TCRbeta library preparation incorporated unique molecular identifiers. TCRdb fed the PCR reads into MiXCR, producing one record per CDR3 protein. The profile shows approximately 350,000 distinct CDR3 sequences, 10% of them singletons. This specimen was PBMCs from the stem cell graft donor, taken from the stem cell graft. The receptors here all came from a human donor who donated a stem cell graft to a child with acute lymphoblastic leukemia.

This clonotype was found a few times. The rearrangement uses TRBV29-1 and TRBJ2-7; maybe TRBD1 (5 bases). V gave up 3 bases and J gave up 0 bases, with 9 bases separating them. In germline, CDR1 is SQVTM, CDR2 ANQGSEA. The CDR3 covers 13 residues. CDR3 amino acids: CSVETDSSYEQYF. The CDR3 nucleotides are TGCAGCGTTGAGACCGACAGCTCCTACGAGCAGTACTTC.

This sequence joins TRBV3-1 and TRBJ2-6; tentative D call: TRBD2 (6 bases). Between the trimmed V and J ends, which lost 2 bases and 0 bases, there was a span of 17 bases. Germline CDR1 LGHDT, CDR2 YNNKEL (reference sequence). This CDR3 contains 19 residues. The CDR3 nucleotides read TGTGCCAGCAGCCAACGGATGGCGGGACGTAGCTCTGGGGCCAACGTCCTGACTTTC. This gives the protein CASSQRMAGRSSGANVLTF.

The chain combines TRBV5-1 with TRBJ1-2; 7 bases agree with TRBD1. J gave up 6 bases and V 4 bases, and 12 bases lay outside the gene matches. The germline V gene encodes CDR1 SGHRS and CDR2 YFSETQ. The CDR3 extends over 15 amino acids. For the CDR3, the DNA is TGCGCCAGCAGCCCCCAGGGGGAGGTTTTCAATGGCTACACCTTC. It specifies CASSPQGEVFNGYTF.

This clonotype was recorded many times. This rearrangement joins TRBV20-1 to TRBJ2-3; D gene uncertain. V gave up 6 bases and J gave up 6 bases, with 13 bases separating them. The CDR3 covers 12 residues. Per germline, CDR1 DFQATT and CDR2 SNEGSKA (reference sequence). The CDR3 spells CSAYTSRDTQYF. The CDR3 nucleotides read TGCAGTGCCTACACATCAAGGGATACGCAGTATTTT.

V gene TRBV6-1 combines with J gene TRBJ1-5; possibly TRBD1 for D (6 bases). The germline CDR1 and CDR2 sequences are MNHNS and SASEGT. This CDR3 contains 14 residues. V was pared by 3 bases and J by 3 bases, with 9 bases between. Here the CDR3 reads CASSEGHNNQPQHF. As DNA, the CDR3 is TGTGCCAGCAGTGAGGGACACAACAATCAGCCCCAGCATTTT.

The chain links TRBV20-1 to TRBJ2-7; 7 nucleotides agree with TRBD2. Unmatched junction bases numbered 10, after V lost 2 bases and J lost 0 bases. Germline V CDR1 and CDR2: DFQATT, SNEGSKA (reference sequence). This CDR3 contains 16 residues. CDR3: CSARSSGETHSYEQYF. As DNA, the CDR3 is TGCAGTGCTAGATCCAGCGGGGAAACTCACTCCTACGAGCAGTACTTC.

The rearrangement joins TRBV7-2 to TRBJ1-6; D is uncertain. Germline CDR1 reads SGHTA; CDR2 reads FQGNSA. This CDR3 comprises 12 residues. Between the trimmed V and J ends, which lost 3 bases and 14 bases, there was a span of 11 bases. The CDR3 DNA reads TGTGCCAGCAGCTTGAATTCACGGACCCTCCACTTT. This translates into CASSLNSRTLHF.

This clonotype occurred a few times. V gene TRBV7-9 combines with J gene TRBJ2-5, with D perhaps TRBD2 (5 bases). The ends were cut back, 7 bases at V and 4 bases at J, with 16 bases in the middle. Looked up from germline, CDR1 is SEHNR and CDR2 is FQNEAQ (reference sequence). The CDR3 length is 14 residues. Here the CDR3 reads CASTRLVASETQYF. The CDR3 nucleotides read TGTGCCAGCACCAGATTAGTAGCGTCAGAGACCCAGTACTTC.

In its sample, this clonotype was seen many times. The rearrangement links TRBV6-5 to TRBJ2-2, with a weak D call TRBD1 (5 bases). CDR3 length: 14 residues. Looked up from germline, CDR1 is MNHEY and CDR2 is SVGAGI. Trimming left V 7 bases short and J 8 bases short, with 17 bases between. This CDR3 is CASIFDTKGGELFF. CDR3 DNA: TGTGCCAGCATCTTTGACACGAAGGGGGGGGAGCTGTTTTTT.

This clonotype has only a few counts. The CDR3 reads CASSLISGTGNYEQYF. Here the CDR3 DNA reads TGTGCCAGCAGTTTAATTTCGGGGACAGGGAATTACGAGCAGTACTTC. The V and J genes are TRBV27 and TRBJ2-7, with 9 nucleotides matching TRBD1. V gave up 2 bases and J gave up 4 bases; unmatched junction bases: 9. The CDR3 has 16 amino acids. In germline, CDR1 is MNHEY, CDR2 SMNVEV (reference sequence).

This sequence joins TRBV28 and TRBJ2-1, with 11 positions matching TRBD2. The V and J ends lost 10 bases and 4 bases, in that order; junction bases with no gene match: 9. The length of the CDR3 is 15 residues. Germline-derived CDR1 and CDR2 are MDHEN and SYDVKM. CDR3 protein: CATTPLAGVYNEQFF. For the CDR3, the DNA is TGTGCCACCACCCCACTAGCGGGAGTTTACAATGAGCAGTTCTTC.

This clonotype occurred a few times. V gene TRBV11-1 combines with J gene TRBJ2-7; TRBD2 matches at 7 bases. The germline V gene encodes CDR1 SGHAT and CDR2 FQDESV (reference sequence). J gave up 5 bases and V 5 bases, and 15 bases lay outside the gene matches. CDR3 length equals 16 residues. CDR3 sequence: CASSLELATYNDEQYF. CDR3 coding DNA: TGTGCCAGCAGCCTCGAACTAGCGACCTACAATGACGAGCAGTACTTC.

At least ten counts were recorded for this clonotype. CDR3: CASSVMTGWTDTQYF. As DNA, the CDR3 is TGTGCCAGCAGCGTAATGACAGGATGGACAGATACGCAGTATTTT. The rearrangement joins TRBV9 to TRBJ2-3; weak D call: TRBD1 (6 bases). The CDR3 has 15 amino acids. The V gene's germline CDR1 is SGDLS and CDR2 YYNGEE. Between the trimmed V and J ends, which lost 1 base and 3 bases, there was a span of 12 bases.